Presented here are 30 T cell receptor beta chains from one specimen sequenced in a study of T-cell memory formation after mild COVID-19. TCRdb itself ran the 5' RACE reads through MiXCR, one entry per CDR3 protein. The sample lists roughly 450,000 distinct CDR3 sequences; 15% to 20% were seen once. The sample consisted of PBMCs or a T cell subset sorted from them (not recorded which). The receptors shown here come from an adult woman who had mild COVID-19 (a few samples of this study predate the infection). Cell type and time point are not known.

The V call is TRBV12-3 or TRBV12-4, the J call TRBJ2-1; D gene unclear. V was trimmed by 1 base and J by 2 bases, leaving 12 bases between them. CDR3 size: 16 residues. The CDR3 bases are TGTGCCAGCAGTTTAGGGGGTGGGTTCCCCTACAATGAGCAGTTCTTC. Translated, it gives CASSLGGGFPYNEQFF.

This clonotype appeared many times. The gene calls are TRBV27 and TRBJ1-1, with no clear D. Germline CDR1 reads MNHEY; CDR2 reads SMNVEV (reference sequence). The CDR3 covers 13 residues. The V gene lost 7 bases and the J gene lost 2 bases, with 11 bases spanning the gap. As DNA, the CDR3 is TGTGCCAGCAAACGGTACCCTAACACTGAAGCTTTCTTT. Protein: CASKRYPNTEAFF.

This clonotype was picked up a small number of times. The CDR3 reads CGPRQGTYEQYF. DNA of the CDR3: TGTGGACCCCGACAGGGCACCTACGAGCAGTACTTC. This chain connects TRBV28 to TRBJ2-7, with 7 nucleotides matching TRBD1. Per the germline V gene, CDR1 is MDHEN and CDR2 is SYDVKM. CDR3 size: 12 residues. Full variable domain (outside the CDR3, taken from reference TRBV28 and TRBJ2-7): DVKVTQSSRYLVKRTGEKVFLECVQDMDHENMFWYRQDPGLGLRLIYFSYDVKMKEKGDIPEGYSVSREKKERFSLILESASTNQTSMYLCGPRQGTYEQYFGPGTRLTVT.

This sequence joins TRBV29-1 and TRBJ2-5; 13 nucleotides agree with TRBD2. J was trimmed by 5 bases and V by 7 bases; bases with no gene match: 7. Germline assignment: CDR1 SQVTM and CDR2 ANQGSEA. This CDR3 is 14 amino acids long. CDR3 amino acids: CSDGLAGVSETQYF. The CDR3 DNA reads as TGCAGCGATGGACTAGCGGGAGTTTCGGAGACCCAGTACTTC.

This clonotype has a handful of counts. The chain couples TRBV14 to TRBJ2-2, with D possibly being TRBD1 (5 bases). The V end lost 2 bases, the J end lost 5 bases, and 12 bases lay between the germline ends. Per the germline V gene, CDR1 is SGHDN and CDR2 is FVKESK. The CDR3 totals 15 residues. Here the CDR3 reads CASSQSKGWTGELFF. As DNA, the CDR3 is TGTGCCAGCAGCCAATCGAAGGGGTGGACCGGGGAGCTGTTTTTT.

This clonotype was recorded only once. The junction differs from germline at one of its ends, possibly a read error. V usage is TRBV7-9 and J usage is TRBJ2-1; 10 bases line up with TRBD2. CDR3 length: 14 residues. Germline CDR1 and CDR2: SEHNR and FQNEAQ (reference sequence). The CDR3, as DNA: TGTGCCGGCAGCTTAACTAGCGGGATCAATGAGCAGTTCTTC. Translated, it gives CAGSLTSGINEQFF.

The chain links TRBV24-1 to TRBJ1-5; no definite D call. CDR1 and CDR2 from the germline V gene are KGHDR and SFDVKD. Trimming stripped 5 bases from V and 6 bases from J, with 10 bases between. There are 13 residues in the CDR3. The CDR3 is CATSAVSSQPQHF. In nucleotides, the CDR3 is TGTGCCACCAGTGCCGTAAGTTCTCAGCCCCAGCATTTT.

In its sample, this clonotype was seen a few times. J is TRBJ2-3 and V is TRBV4-1, with 12 bases that match TRBD2. Germline CDR1 is MGHRA and CDR2 is YSYEKL. The CDR3 contains 23 residues. With 2 bases clipped from V and 0 bases from J, the junction kept 21 bases outside the gene matches. The CDR3 DNA follows: TGCGCCAGCAGCCAACCGGGACTAGCGGGTCGACGAAATACCGCCCACAGCACAGATACGCAGTATTTT. Amino acids: CASSQPGLAGRRNTAHSTDTQYF.

The V call is TRBV7-2, the J call TRBJ1-5; perhaps TRBD1 as D (5 bases). The germline CDR1 and CDR2 sequences are SGHTA and FQGNSA. This CDR3 is built from 12 residues. The V gene lost 7 bases and the J gene lost 11 bases, with 15 bases spanning the gap. CDR3 bases: TGTGCCAGCACCACGGTGGGGGGGTCCCAGCATTTT. It is translated as CASTTVGGSQHF.

This rearrangement joins TRBV18 to TRBJ2-1; 11 bases match TRBD2. The CDR3 length is 16 residues. Unmatched junction bases numbered 11, after V lost 6 bases and J lost 7 bases. Germline CDR1 and CDR2: KGHSH and LQKENI. The CDR3 loop reads CASSPLPGLAVNEQFF. CDR3 nucleotides: TGTGCCAGCTCCCCGCTACCGGGACTAGCGGTAAATGAGCAGTTCTTC.

V is TRBV29-1 and J is TRBJ2-5; a possible D gene is TRBD2 (5 bases). Deletions cut 7 bases from V and 5 bases from J, with 14 bases between. Germline V CDR1 and CDR2: SQVTM, ANQGSEA. This CDR3 spans 12 amino acids. The CDR3 nucleotides read TGCAGCGCTGAGGACTCCTTGGAGACCCAGTACTTC. This sequence encodes CSAEDSLETQYF.

The V call is TRBV7-3, the J call TRBJ1-1, with TRBD1 as a possible D gene (6 bases). Looked up from germline, CDR1 is SGHTA and CDR2 is FQGTGA. This CDR3 is 15 amino acids long. Trimming left V 0 bases short and J 6 bases short, with 14 bases between. The CDR3 reads CASSLTGAGAAEAFF. Here the CDR3 DNA reads TGTGCCAGCAGCTTAACGGGTGCAGGGGCCGCTGAAGCTTTCTTT.

The V gene is TRBV20-1, the J gene TRBJ2-3, with 7 bases lining up with TRBD2. The germline CDR1 and CDR2 sequences are DFQATT and SNEGSKA (reference sequence). V lost 5 bases to trimming and J lost 2 bases; unmatched junction nucleotides: 10. CDR3 length: 15 residues. The CDR3 here is CSASPLGGDTDTQYF. The DNA for the CDR3 is TGCAGTGCTTCCCCCCTTGGGGGGGACACAGATACGCAGTATTTT.

J is TRBJ1-2 and V is TRBV6-5; 8 bases align to TRBD1. This CDR3 has 14 residues. The germline gives CDR1 MNHEY, CDR2 SVGAGI. The ends lost 2 bases at V and 5 bases at J; junction bases unmatched: 4. The CDR3 here is CASSYRTGIYGYTF. The CDR3, as DNA: TGTGCCAGCAGTTACCGGACAGGGATTTATGGCTACACCTTC.

The J gene is TRBJ1-5, the V gene TRBV3-1; D unclear. V lost 1 base to trimming and J lost 0 bases, with 7 bases between them. Per germline, CDR1 LGHDT and CDR2 YNNKEL (reference sequence). The CDR3 extends over 15 amino acids. CDR3 amino acids: CASSQGYVSNQPQHF. CDR3 sequence (DNA): TGTGCCAGCAGCCAAGGTTATGTTAGCAATCAGCCCCAGCATTTT. The complete variable domain, with remaining parts taken from reference TRBV3-1 and TRBJ1-5, reads DTAVSQTPKYLVTQMGNDKSIKCEQNLGHDTMYWYKQDSKKFLKIMFSYNNKELIINETVPNRFSPKSPDKAHLNLHINSLELGDSAVYFCASSQGYVSNQPQHFGDGTRLSIL.

The genes are TRBV27 and TRBJ2-7, with D perhaps being TRBD1 or TRBD2 (5 bases each). This CDR3 contains 15 residues. From germline, CDR1 is MNHEY and CDR2 SMNVEV (reference sequence). V lost 2 bases and J 7 bases, leaving 18 bases between the germline ends. In nucleotides, the CDR3 is TGTGCCAGCAGTTTAAGAGGCCCAGGGACCAAGGAGCAGTACTTC. Amino acid sequence: CASSLRGPGTKEQYF.

The sample holds a few counts of this clonotype. The chain combines TRBV20-1 with TRBJ2-1; 8 bases are a match to TRBD2. The CDR3 extends over 15 amino acids. CDR1 is DFQATT, CDR2 SNEGSKA, per germline (reference sequence). The V gene end was trimmed by 0 bases and the J gene end by 7 bases; junction bases not matched to a gene: 8. The CDR3 loop is CSARDGVAGFNEQFF. CDR3 coding DNA: TGCAGTGCTAGAGATGGGGTAGCGGGGTTTAATGAGCAGTTCTTC.

The chain employs TRBV5-1 and TRBJ1-2, with D hard to call. Deletions cut 4 bases from V and 4 bases from J, with 8 bases between. CDR3 size: 12 residues. The germline V gene encodes CDR1 SGHRS and CDR2 YFSETQ. The CDR3 here is CASSIYSYGYTF. The CDR3 region has the DNA TGCGCCAGCAGCATCTACAGCTATGGCTACACCTTC. The full variable domain, in which reference TRBV5-1 and TRBJ1-2 provide the parts outside the CDR3, is KAGVTQTPRYLIKTRGQQVTLSCSPISGHRSVSWYQQTPGQGLQFLFEYFSETQRNKGNFPGRFSGRQFSNSRSEMNVSTLELGDSALYLCASSIYSYGYTFGSGTRLTVV.

The chain links TRBV20-1 to TRBJ2-5, with D unclear. Germline-derived CDR1 and CDR2 are DFQATT and SNEGSKA (reference sequence). The CDR3 has 11 amino acids. The V and J ends lost 7 bases and 3 bases respectively, with 9 bases between them. The CDR3 protein is CSEYRKETQYF. Here the CDR3 DNA reads TGCAGTGAATATAGGAAAGAGACCCAGTACTTC.

J is TRBJ2-7 and V is TRBV7-9; possible D gene TRBD2, 6 bases. The V end was cut by 5 bases, the J end by 2 bases, with 19 bases between. Per germline, CDR1 SEHNR and CDR2 FQNEAQ (reference sequence). This CDR3 region has 16 residues. CDR3 sequence (DNA): TGTGCCAGCAGCCTCCCACGCGGGGCCCTCGCCTACGAGCAGTACTTC. Encoded protein: CASSLPRGALAYEQYF.

The chain recombines TRBV12-3 or TRBV12-4 with TRBJ2-7; a weak D match, TRBD2 (5 bases). Trimming took 9 bases from V and 5 from J, leaving 23 bases between them. The CDR3 has 15 amino acids. CDR3 residues: CASSAPSGLHDEQYF. As DNA, the CDR3 is TGTGCCAGTTCCGCCCCGAGCGGCCTCCACGACGAGCAGTACTTC.

The chain has TRBV9 and TRBJ1-6; maybe TRBD1 (5 bases). Trimming removed 3 bases at V and 9 bases at J, with 19 bases between. This CDR3 contains 16 residues. The germline V gene has CDR1 SGDLS and CDR2 YYNGEE. The CDR3 DNA sequence: TGTGCCAGCAGCGCCGGCCCGCAAACTAGGGGTTCACCCCTCCACTTT. Its protein product is CASSAGPQTRGSPLHF.

The CDR3 here is CASGQGLDQPQHF. Here the CDR3 DNA reads TGTGCCAGCGGACAGGGTCTGGATCAGCCCCAGCATTTT. The chain uses TRBV12-3 or TRBV12-4 and TRBJ1-5; 8 bases are shared with TRBD1. The V segment lost 8 bases and the J segment 5 bases; nucleotides outside the gene matches: 5. The CDR3 is made up of 13 amino acids.

Details on this clonotype: One end of the junction varies from germline; a read error may be responsible. The chain combines TRBV18 with TRBJ2-3; D is possibly TRBD2 (6 bases). The CDR3 length is 14 residues. Germline V CDR1 and CDR2: KGHSH, LQKENI. The CDR3 is CASSLAGRADTKYF. CDR3 coding DNA: TGTGCCAGCTCACTTGCGGGACGCGCAGATACGAAGTATTTT.

This clonotype was recorded a few times. The gene calls are TRBV24-1 and TRBJ2-3; the D gene is possibly TRBD1 (6 bases). The ends were cut back, 0 bases at V and 4 bases at J, with 7 bases in the middle. The CDR3 extends over 14 amino acids. Germline CDR1 and CDR2: KGHDR and SFDVKD. CDR3 bases: TGTGCCACCAGTGATTTGGGGACATCAGATACGCAGTATTTT. The encoded protein is CATSDLGTSDTQYF.

This clonotype was detected ten times or more. This sequence joins TRBV7-9 and TRBJ2-7; D unclear. CDR3 length: 13 amino acids. V gave up 5 bases and J gave up 3 bases, with 11 bases separating them. Germline V gene data show CDR1 as SEHNR and CDR2 as FQNEAQ (reference sequence). CDR3 in DNA: TGTGCCAGCAGCGAAGGACCCAACTACGAGCAGTACTTC. Translating gives CASSEGPNYEQYF.

This clonotype was seen a handful of times. J is TRBJ2-2 and V is TRBV4-3; D uncertain. The V end lost 0 bases, the J end lost 3 bases, and 14 bases lay between the germline ends. The CDR3 runs 17 residues. Looked up from germline, CDR1 is LGHNA and CDR2 is YSLEER. CDR3 region: CASSQDRRQTYTGELFF. Written as DNA, the CDR3 is TGCGCCAGCAGCCAAGATCGTCGGCAGACCTACACCGGGGAGCTGTTTTTT.

The chain links TRBV20-1 to TRBJ2-7; D not resolved. Germline values: CDR1 DFQATT, CDR2 SNEGSKA (reference sequence). This CDR3 contains 16 residues. Trimming removed 1 base from V and 6 bases from J, with 22 bases in between. CDR3: CSARVGTRTIRGEQYF. The CDR3 DNA reads as TGCAGTGCTAGAGTTGGCACTCGGACCATCCGCGGCGAGCAGTACTTC.

J is TRBJ2-3 and V is TRBV6-4; 8 positions agree with TRBD2. J gave up 4 bases and V 0 bases, and 3 bases lay outside the gene matches. The CDR3 is made up of 15 amino acids. CDR1 is MRHNA, CDR2 SNTAGT, per germline. DNA for the CDR3: TGTGCCAGCAGTGACTCAAGCGGGAGAGCAGATACGCAGTATTTT. It encodes CASSDSSGRADTQYF.

This clonotype was found a few times. The V gene is TRBV2, the J gene TRBJ2-2; 8 nucleotides align to TRBD2. The J segment lost 7 bases and the V segment lost 4 bases, leaving 8 bases of the junction unmatched. There are 15 residues in the CDR3. CDR1 and CDR2 (germline): SNHLY, FYNNEI. CDR3 sequence (DNA): TGTGCCAGCAGTGCCGAAACGGGGGGGATCGGGGAGCTGTTTTTT. Protein: CASSAETGGIGELFF.